The clone carrying this TCR beta chain was seen at least ten times. Amplification of TCR beta CDR3 regions was performed using RNA transcripts as template. Initially, a first-round RT-PCR of the TCR CDR3 employed the HTBI primer set. Via MiXCR, TCRdb re-called the multiplex PCR reads, giving one row per CDR3 protein. The data show around 600,000 distinct CDR3 sequences, around 13% seen once. This sample stems from a study of T cells in Graves' hyperthyroidism and ophthalmopathy. The CDR3 extends over 15 amino acids. CDR1 and CDR2 from the germline V gene are SGHTA and FQGNSA. V shed 5 bases and J 4 bases; nucleotides not matched to a gene: 7.

The source of this sequence is a woman aged 45-59 years with Graves' ophthalmopathy. V gene TRBV7-2 combines with J gene TRBJ2-5; 10 bases are a match to TRBD2. Sequenced material: blood. The CDR3 coding sequence is TGTGCCAGCAGCCGAATCGGGACTAGCGCAGAGACCCAGTACTTC. This sequence encodes CASSRIGTSAETQYF. Full variable domain (outside the CDR3, taken from reference TRBV7-2 and TRBJ2-5): GAGVSQSPSNKVTEKGKDVELRCDPISGHTALYWYRQSLGQGLEFLIYFQGNSAPDKSGLPSDRFSAERTGGSVSTLTIQRTQQEDSAVYLCASSRIGTSAETQYFGPGTRLLVL.